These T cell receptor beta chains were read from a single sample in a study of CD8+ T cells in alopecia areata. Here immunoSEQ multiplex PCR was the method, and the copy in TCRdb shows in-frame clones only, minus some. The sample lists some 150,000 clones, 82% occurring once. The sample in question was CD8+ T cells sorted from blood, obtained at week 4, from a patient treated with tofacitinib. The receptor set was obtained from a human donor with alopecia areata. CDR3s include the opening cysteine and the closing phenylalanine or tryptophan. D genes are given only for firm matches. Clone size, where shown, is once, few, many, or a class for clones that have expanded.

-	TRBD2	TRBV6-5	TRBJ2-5	TGTGCCAGCAGCCTGGGGAGCGGGGGGGAGGCCCAGTACTTC	CASSLGSGGEAQYF
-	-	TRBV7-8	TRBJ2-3	TGTGCCAGCAGCTTAGCGCAGACGCCCACAGATACGCAGTATTTT	CASSLAQTPTDTQYF
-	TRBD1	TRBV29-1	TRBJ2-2	TGCAGCGTTTACAGGGGAGACGACACCGGGGAGCTGTTTTTT	CSVYRGDDTGELFF
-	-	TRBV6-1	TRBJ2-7	TGTGCCAGCAGCCACTACGAGCAGTACTTC	CASSHYEQYF
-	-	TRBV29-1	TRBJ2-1	TGCAGCGTTGCGGACACCTACTCCTACAATGAGCAGTTCTTC	CSVADTYSYNEQFF
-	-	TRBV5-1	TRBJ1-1	TGCGCCAGCAGCCCCGGGACGGACTATGAAGCTTTCTTT	CASSPGTDYEAFF
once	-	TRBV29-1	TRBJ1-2	TGCAGCGTTGTCTCCCCTTCCAGGGGTGCCTATGGCTACACCTTC	CSVVSPSRGAYGYTF
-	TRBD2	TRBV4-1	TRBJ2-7	TGCGCCAGCAGCCCCGGGGGGCTAGCGGGAACCTACGAGCAGTACTTC	CASSPGGLAGTYEQYF
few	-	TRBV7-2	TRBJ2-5	TGTGCCAGCAACGTTAGAGGGGATGGCATGGAGACCCAGTACTTC	CASNVRGDGMETQYF
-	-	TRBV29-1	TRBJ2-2	TGCAGCGTTGAAGGTGATATGGCAGCGAACACCGGGGAGCTGTTTTTT	CSVEGDMAANTGELFF
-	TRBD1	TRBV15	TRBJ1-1	TGTGCCACCAGCAGACAGGGGGGGGACACTGAAGCTTTCTTT	CATSRQGGDTEAFF
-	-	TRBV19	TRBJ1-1	TGTGCCAGTAGTATATACGGGCGCACTGAAGCTTTCTTT	CASSIYGRTEAFF
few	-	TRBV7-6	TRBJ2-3	TGTGCCAGCAAGGGTGAAGGGTTCACAGATACGCAGTATTTT	CASKGEGFTDTQYF
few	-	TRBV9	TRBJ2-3	TGTGCCAGCAGCGTAGTGGGCGGATCGGCGGCAGATACGCAGTATTTT	CASSVVGGSAADTQYF
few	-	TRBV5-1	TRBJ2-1	TGCGCCAGCAGCTCCAAGGGATTAGCATCGACAATCGGTAATGAGCAGTTCTTC	CASSSKGLASTIGNEQFF
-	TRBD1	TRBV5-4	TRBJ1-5	TGTGCCAGCAGCGACAGGGGAGATCAGCCCCAGCATTTT	CASSDRGDQPQHF
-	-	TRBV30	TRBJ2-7	TGTGCCTCTAACGGGGAGGAGCAGTACTTC	CASNGEEQYF
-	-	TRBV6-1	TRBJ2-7	TGTGCCAGCAGTGAACCCGATGGGGGCTACGAGCAGTACTTC	CASSEPDGGYEQYF
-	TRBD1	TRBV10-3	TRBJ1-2	TGTGCCATCAGTGAGTCGGGACAGGCCCACTATGGCTACACCTTC	CAISESGQAHYGYTF
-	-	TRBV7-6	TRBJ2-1	TGTGCCAGCAGCCCCCGGGGTAGCAGATACAATGAGCAGTTCTTC	CASSPRGSRYNEQFF
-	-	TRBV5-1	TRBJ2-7	TGCGCCAGCAGCTTCGACTCTGCCCGGGGTAGCTCCTACGAGCAGTACTTC	CASSFDSARGSSYEQYF
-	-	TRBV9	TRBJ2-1	TGTGCCAGCAGCCAGAGGGCAGATTTCAACAATGAGCAGTTCTTC	CASSQRADFNNEQFF
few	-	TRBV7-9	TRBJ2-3	TGTGCCAGCAGCTTACCCCGGGACAATACAGATACGCAGTATTTT	CASSLPRDNTDTQYF
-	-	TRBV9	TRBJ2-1	TGTGCCAGCAGCCCCCGGACATCCTACAATGAGCAGTTCTTC	CASSPRTSYNEQFF
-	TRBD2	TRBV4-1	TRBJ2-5	TGCGCCAGCAGCCAACGGGGGGGCCTGGAGACCCAGTACTTC	CASSQRGGLETQYF
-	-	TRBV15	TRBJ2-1	TGTGCCACTACGAGCGGGTCCTCCTACAATGAGCAGTTCTTC	CATTSGSSYNEQFF
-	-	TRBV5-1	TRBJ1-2	TGCGCCAGCAGCTTGATCGGGATGACTAACTATGGCTACACCTTC	CASSLIGMTNYGYTF
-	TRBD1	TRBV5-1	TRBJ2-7	TGCGCCAGCAGCCTCAGGACAGGGCTTACCTACGAGCAGTACTTC	CASSLRTGLTYEQYF
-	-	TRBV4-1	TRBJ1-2	TGCGCCAGCAGCCAAGATCAAGGGAATATTAACTATGGCTACACCTTC	CASSQDQGNINYGYTF
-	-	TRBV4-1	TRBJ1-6	TGCGCCAGCAGCCAACTAGCCCTACAGGGCGCGCCCCTCCACTTT	CASSQLALQGAPLHF
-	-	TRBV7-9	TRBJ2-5	TGTGCCAGCAGCTTAGCCCGGTCGTACCAAGAGACCCAGTACTTC	CASSLARSYQETQYF
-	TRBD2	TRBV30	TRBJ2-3	TGTGCCTGGAGTGCTAGCGGGAGCACAGATACGCAGTATTTT	CAWSASGSTDTQYF
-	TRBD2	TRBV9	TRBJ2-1	TGTGCCAGCAGCGTAGATGGGGGGGCCTACAATGAGCAGTTCTTC	CASSVDGGAYNEQFF
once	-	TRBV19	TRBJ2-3	TGTGCCAGTAGTATCGGGGCAGCATCGGGCACAGATACGCAGTATTTT	CASSIGAASGTDTQYF
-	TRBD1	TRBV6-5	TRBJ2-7	TGTGCCAGCAGGCTTGGGACAGGGTCGTCCTACGAGCAGTACTTC	CASRLGTGSSYEQYF
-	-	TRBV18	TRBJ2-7	TGTGCCAGCTCACCATCCACGGGTGACGGGTTCTACGAGCAGTACTTC	CASSPSTGDGFYEQYF
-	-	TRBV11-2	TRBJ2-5	TGTGCCAGCAGCTTATCCCCTGGACGTTTCCAAGAGACCCAGTACTTC	CASSLSPGRFQETQYF